A selection of T cell receptor beta chains follows, all from one sample in a study of blood T cell repertoires in COVID-19. TCRdb's table, derived via immunoSEQ multiplex PCR, lists solely in-frame clones and lacks some. The top ten hold around 8% of the sample, which has about 110,000 clones, approximately 67% seen once. Material: peripheral blood. The receptors were gathered from a woman aged 60-70 years with acute or convalescent COVID-19. CDR3s include the opening cysteine and the closing phenylalanine or tryptophan. Fields, in order: clone size, V gene, D gene, CDR3 length, J gene, CDR3 protein, CDR3 DNA. The D gene is left open where the match is weak. Size is stated for part of the rows, as once, few or many counts, or as a class when the clone is expanded.

clone size: few; V gene: TRBV2; D gene: TRBD1; CDR3 length: 13; J gene: TRBJ1-4; CDR3 protein: CASSGTGYEKLFF; CDR3 DNA: TGTGCCAGCAGTGGGACAGGGTATGAAAAACTGTTTTTT
clone size: few; V gene: TRBV2; D gene: .; CDR3 length: 11; J gene: TRBJ1-2; CDR3 protein: CAIRRGWGYTF; CDR3 DNA: TGTGCCATCAGGCGGGGATGGGGCTACACCTTC
clone size: once; V gene: TRBV6-4; D gene: .; CDR3 length: 16; J gene: TRBJ1-5; CDR3 protein: CASSDPLQGSNQPQHF; CDR3 DNA: TGTGCCAGCAGTGACCCGTTGCAGGGAAGCAATCAGCCCCAGCATTTT
clone size: .; V gene: TRBV19; D gene: .; CDR3 length: 14; J gene: TRBJ1-2; CDR3 protein: CASSISTGNYGYTF; CDR3 DNA: TGTGCCAGTAGTATCTCGACGGGTAACTATGGCTACACCTTC
clone size: .; V gene: TRBV30; D gene: .; CDR3 length: 12; J gene: TRBJ1-6; CDR3 protein: CAWSVPRSPLHF; CDR3 DNA: TGTGCCTGGAGTGTCCCGCGTTCACCCCTCCACTTT
clone size: .; V gene: TRBV2; D gene: .; CDR3 length: 11; J gene: TRBJ2-7; CDR3 protein: CASREGYEQYF; CDR3 DNA: TGTGCCAGCAGGGAGGGGTACGAGCAGTACTTC
clone size: .; V gene: TRBV28; D gene: TRBD1; CDR3 length: 14; J gene: TRBJ2-7; CDR3 protein: CASSLWTGGYEQYF; CDR3 DNA: TGTGCCAGCAGTTTATGGACAGGGGGTTACGAGCAGTACTTC
clone size: .; V gene: TRBV5-1; D gene: .; CDR3 length: 12; J gene: TRBJ1-2; CDR3 protein: CASSLDFYGYTF; CDR3 DNA: TGCGCCAGCAGCTTGGACTTCTATGGCTACACCTTC
clone size: .; V gene: TRBV10-3; D gene: TRBD1; CDR3 length: 13; J gene: TRBJ2-7; CDR3 protein: CAITGTDGYEQYF; CDR3 DNA: TGTGCCATCACCGGGACAGACGGATACGAGCAGTACTTC
clone size: .; V gene: TRBV7-8; D gene: .; CDR3 length: 16; J gene: TRBJ2-3; CDR3 protein: CASSLNLAGRTDTQYF; CDR3 DNA: TGTGCCAGCAGCTTAAATTTGGCGGGGAGGACAGATACGCAGTATTTT
clone size: .; V gene: TRBV15; D gene: .; CDR3 length: 14; J gene: TRBJ1-1; CDR3 protein: CATSKGFEGTEAFF; CDR3 DNA: TGTGCCACCAGCAAAGGGTTCGAGGGCACTGAAGCTTTCTTT